The subject of this entry is one TCR beta chain. This record comes from a study of Ad26.COV2.S vaccination and SARS-CoV-2 variants. Turning to the study itself: Intramuscular Ad26.COV2.S doses were given once or twice, 56 days apart.

Treatment noted: some 20 received Ad26.COV2.S at low or high dose, single or two shots; several received placebo; per-sample allocation not given. Sampling took place 63 days after the first vaccine or placebo injection. The V gene's germline CDR1 is GTSNPN and CDR2 SVGIG (reference sequence). Unmatched junction bases numbered 10, after V lost 1 base and J lost 5 bases. There are 16 residues in the CDR3. Sequenced by immunoSEQ multiplex PCR; TCRdb stores in-frame clones only, minus some. Here the sample spans hundreds of thousands of clones, about 93% being singletons. This specimen was peripheral blood, taken in a trial of Ad26.COV2.S vaccine versus placebo. The rearrangement links TRBV30 to TRBJ2-1, with 8 bases matching TRBD2. The TCR was taken from a person aged 18-60 years who received the Ad26.COV2.S COVID-19 vaccine or a placebo. The CDR3 loop is CAWSGPGGGLNNEQFF. The CDR3 DNA reads as TGTGCCTGGAGTGGTCCCGGGGGGGGGCTGAACAATGAGCAGTTCTTC.